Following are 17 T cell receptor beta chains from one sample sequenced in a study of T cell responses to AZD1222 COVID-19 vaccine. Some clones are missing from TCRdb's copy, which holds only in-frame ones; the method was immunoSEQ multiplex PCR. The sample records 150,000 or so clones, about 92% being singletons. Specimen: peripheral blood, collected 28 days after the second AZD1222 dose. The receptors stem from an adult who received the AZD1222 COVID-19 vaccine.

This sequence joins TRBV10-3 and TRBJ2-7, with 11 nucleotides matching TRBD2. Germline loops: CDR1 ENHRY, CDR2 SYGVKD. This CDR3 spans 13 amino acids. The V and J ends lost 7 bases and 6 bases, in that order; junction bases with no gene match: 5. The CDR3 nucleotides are TGTGCCATCACGGGTAGCGGGGGGGCCGAGCAGTACTTC. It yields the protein CAITGSGGAEQYF.

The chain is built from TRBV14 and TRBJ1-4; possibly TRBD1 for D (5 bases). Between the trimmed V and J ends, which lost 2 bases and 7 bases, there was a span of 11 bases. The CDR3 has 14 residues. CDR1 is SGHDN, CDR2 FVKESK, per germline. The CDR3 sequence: CASSQLGGGEKLFF. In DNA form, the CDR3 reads TGTGCCAGCAGCCAACTCGGTGGGGGTGAAAAACTGTTTTTT.

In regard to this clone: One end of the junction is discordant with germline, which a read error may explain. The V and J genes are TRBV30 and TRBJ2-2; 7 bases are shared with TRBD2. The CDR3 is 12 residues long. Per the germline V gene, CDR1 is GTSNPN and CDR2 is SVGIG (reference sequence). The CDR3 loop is CAFGGNAGELFF. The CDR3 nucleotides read TGTGCCTTCGGGGGGAACGCCGGGGAGCTGTTTTTT.

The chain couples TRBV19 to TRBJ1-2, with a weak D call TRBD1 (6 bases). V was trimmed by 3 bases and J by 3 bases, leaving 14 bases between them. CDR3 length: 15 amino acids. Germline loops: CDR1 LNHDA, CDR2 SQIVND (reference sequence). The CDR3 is CASSISGDRHYGYTF. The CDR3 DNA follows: TGTGCCAGTAGTATTTCTGGTGACAGGCACTATGGCTACACCTTC.

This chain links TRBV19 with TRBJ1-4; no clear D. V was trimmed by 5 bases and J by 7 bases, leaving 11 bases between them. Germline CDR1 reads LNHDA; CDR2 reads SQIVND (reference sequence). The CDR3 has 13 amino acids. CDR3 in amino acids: CASSRGVGEKLFF. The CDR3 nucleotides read TGTGCCAGTAGTCGTGGGGTGGGTGAAAAACTGTTTTTT.

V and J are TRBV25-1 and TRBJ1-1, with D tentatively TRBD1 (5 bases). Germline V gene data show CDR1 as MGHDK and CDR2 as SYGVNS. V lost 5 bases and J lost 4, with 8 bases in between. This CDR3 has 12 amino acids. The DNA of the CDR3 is TGTGCCAGCAGTCGACAGACCACTGAAGCTTTCTTT. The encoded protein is CASSRQTTEAFF.

In nucleotides, the CDR3 is TGTGCCAGCAGAGGACACAAAAAGAACACTGAAGCTTTCTTT. Its translation: CASRGHKKNTEAFF. This chain connects TRBV2 to TRBJ1-1, with D tentatively TRBD1 (5 bases). The germline V gene has CDR1 SNHLY and CDR2 FYNNEI. The CDR3 has 14 amino acids. V was trimmed by 6 bases and J by 1 base, leaving 12 bases between them. Looking up the rest from reference TRBV2 and TRBJ1-1 gives the full variable domain: EPEVTQTPSHQVTQMGQEVILRCVPISNHLYFYWYRQILGQKVEFLVSFYNNEISEKSEIFDDQFSVERPDGSNFTLKIRSTKLEDSAMYFCASRGHKKNTEAFFGQGTRLTVV.

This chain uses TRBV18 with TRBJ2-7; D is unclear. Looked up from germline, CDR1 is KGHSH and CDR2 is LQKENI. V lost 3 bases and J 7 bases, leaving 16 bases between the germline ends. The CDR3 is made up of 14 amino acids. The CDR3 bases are TGTGCCAGCTCACCGTCGCATGGTATCCTAGAGCAGTACTTC. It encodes CASSPSHGILEQYF.

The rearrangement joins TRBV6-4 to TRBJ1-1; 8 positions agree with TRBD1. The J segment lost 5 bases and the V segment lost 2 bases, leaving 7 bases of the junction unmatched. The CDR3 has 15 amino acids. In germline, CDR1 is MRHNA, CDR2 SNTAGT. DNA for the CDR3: TGTGCCAGCAGTGACGGGACAGGTGGGAGGACTGAAGCTTTCTTT. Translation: CASSDGTGGRTEAFF.

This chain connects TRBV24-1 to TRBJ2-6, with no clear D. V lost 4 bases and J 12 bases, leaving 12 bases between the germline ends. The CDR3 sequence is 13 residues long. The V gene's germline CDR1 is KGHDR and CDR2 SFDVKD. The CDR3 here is CATSDQERGVLTF. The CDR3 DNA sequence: TGTGCCACCAGTGACCAGGAACGTGGCGTCCTGACTTTC.

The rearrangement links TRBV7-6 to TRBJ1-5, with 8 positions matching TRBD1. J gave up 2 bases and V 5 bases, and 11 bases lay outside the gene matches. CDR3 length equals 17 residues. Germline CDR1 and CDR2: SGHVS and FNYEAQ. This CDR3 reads CASSAGQGVSGNQPQHF. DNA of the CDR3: TGTGCCAGCAGCGCTGGACAGGGCGTATCGGGCAATCAGCCCCAGCATTTT.

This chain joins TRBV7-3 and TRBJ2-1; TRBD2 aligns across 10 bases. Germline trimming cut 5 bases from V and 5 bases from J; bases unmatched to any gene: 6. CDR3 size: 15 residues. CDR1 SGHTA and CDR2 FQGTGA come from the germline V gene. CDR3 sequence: CASSEGLAANNEQFF. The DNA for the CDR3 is TGTGCCAGCAGCGAAGGACTAGCGGCTAACAATGAGCAGTTCTTC.

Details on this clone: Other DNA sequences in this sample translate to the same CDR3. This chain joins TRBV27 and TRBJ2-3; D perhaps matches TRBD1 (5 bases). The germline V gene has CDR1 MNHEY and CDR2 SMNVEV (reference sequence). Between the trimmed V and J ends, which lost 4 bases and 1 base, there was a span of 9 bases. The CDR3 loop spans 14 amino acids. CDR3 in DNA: TGTGCCAGCAGTTATTCCAGGGGCACAGATACGCAGTATTTT. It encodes CASSYSRGTDTQYF.

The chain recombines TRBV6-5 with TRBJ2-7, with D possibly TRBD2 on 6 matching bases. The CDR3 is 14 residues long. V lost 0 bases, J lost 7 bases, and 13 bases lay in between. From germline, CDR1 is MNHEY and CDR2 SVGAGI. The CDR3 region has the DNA TGTGCCAGCAGTTACTCGAGTACCGGGAGAGAGCAGTACTTC. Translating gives CASSYSSTGREQYF.

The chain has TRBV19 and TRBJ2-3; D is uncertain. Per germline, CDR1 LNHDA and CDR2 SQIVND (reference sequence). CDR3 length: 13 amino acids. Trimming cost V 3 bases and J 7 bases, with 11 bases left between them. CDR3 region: CASSIGYGNTQYF. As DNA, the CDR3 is TGTGCCAGTAGTATCGGGTACGGAAATACGCAGTATTTT.

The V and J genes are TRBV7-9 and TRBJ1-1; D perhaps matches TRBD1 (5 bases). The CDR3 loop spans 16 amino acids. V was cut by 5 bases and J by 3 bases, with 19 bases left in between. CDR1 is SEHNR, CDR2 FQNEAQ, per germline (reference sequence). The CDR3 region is CASSNPRLGEDTEAFF. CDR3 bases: TGTGCCAGCAGCAACCCCAGGTTGGGGGAAGACACTGAAGCTTTCTTT.

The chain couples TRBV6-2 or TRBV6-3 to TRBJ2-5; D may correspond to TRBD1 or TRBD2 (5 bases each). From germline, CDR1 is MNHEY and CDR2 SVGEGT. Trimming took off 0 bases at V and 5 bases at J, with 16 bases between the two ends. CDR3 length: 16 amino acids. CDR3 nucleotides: TGTGCCAGCAGTTACTCGGGGACCCTAAACACGGAGACCCAGTACTTC. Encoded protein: CASSYSGTLNTETQYF.